This T cell receptor (beta chain) comes out of a study of T cell changes during pregnancy in multiple sclerosis. Repertoires were generated with immunoSEQ multiplex PCR, while TCRdb's copy carries only in-frame clones and drops some. The table lists tens of thousands of clones, around 93% of them singletons, with roughly 2.5% in the top ten. CDR1 and CDR2 (germline): KGHSH, LQKENI. The CDR3 spans 17 residues. V was shortened by 4 bases and J by 0 bases, with 16 bases between the two germline ends. This sequence joins TRBV18 and TRBJ1-3; perhaps TRBD1 as D (5 bases). The material sequenced was peripheral blood, taken in the second trimester of pregnancy. The TCR comes from a female donor with multiple sclerosis, enrolled in a pregnancy study. The CDR3 region is CASSRKGLSNSGNTIYF. The DNA of the CDR3 is TGTGCCAGCTCACGTAAGGGGTTGTCGAACTCTGGAAACACCATATATTTT.